This passage covers 7 T cell receptor beta chains from one sample sequenced in a study of response to subunit inactivated influenza vaccine. MiXCR, run by TCRdb on the RT-PCR reads, gives a single entry per CDR3 protein. In the table there are more than 450,000 distinct CDR3 sequences, around 10% of which are singletons. These records were also assigned to another study, of T cells expressing NK-cell markers. This second study notes: TCR beta cDNA was made by 5'RACE template switching with UMIs.

This specimen was PBMCs from blood, taken on the day of vaccination. These receptors were obtained from a man over 45 who received an inactivated influenza vaccine.

V is TRBV7-9 and J is TRBJ2-1; a possible D gene is TRBD2 (6 bases). V was clipped by 1 base and J by 7 bases, with 17 bases between them. The length of the CDR3 is 16 residues. The germline V gene has CDR1 SEHNR and CDR2 FQNEAQ (reference sequence). This chain's CDR3 is CASSLVSSGLYNEQFF. In DNA, the CDR3 is TGTGCCAGCAGCTTAGTGTCCAGCGGGCTTTATAATGAGCAGTTCTTC.

This clonotype was detected a few times. The V gene is TRBV4-3, the J gene TRBJ2-2; 13 bases agree with TRBD2. Germline-derived CDR1 and CDR2 are LGHNA and YSLEER. This CDR3 is 14 amino acids long. The J segment lost 15 bases and the V segment lost 2 bases, leaving 6 bases of the junction unmatched. CDR3 in amino acids: CASSQKLAGGSVFF. The CDR3 bases are TGCGCCAGCAGCCAAAAACTAGCGGGGGGGTCGGTGTTTTTT.

This clonotype was recorded a few times. V is TRBV4-1 and J is TRBJ2-1; no clear D. Trimming left V 1 base short and J 0 bases short, with 10 bases between. The germline V gene encodes CDR1 MGHRA and CDR2 YSYEKL. This CDR3 spans 16 amino acids. CDR3 sequence: CASSQALFSSYNEQFF. Here the CDR3 DNA reads TGCGCCAGCAGCCAAGCCCTATTCAGCTCCTACAATGAGCAGTTCTTC.

This clonotype has ten or more counts. V and J are TRBV2 and TRBJ2-5; the D gene is possibly TRBD2 (6 bases). This CDR3 is 12 amino acids long. Trimming shortened V by 6 bases and J by 4 bases, and 9 bases separated the two germline ends. The germline V gene encodes CDR1 SNHLY and CDR2 FYNNEI. CDR3 in DNA: TGTGCCAGCAGCCCGGGACTAGAGACCCAGTACTTC. Residues: CASSPGLETQYF. The entire variable domain, with the rest obtained from reference TRBV2 and TRBJ2-5, is as follows: EPEVTQTPSHQVTQMGQEVILRCVPISNHLYFYWYRQILGQKVEFLVSFYNNEISEKSEIFDDQFSVERPDGSNFTLKIRSTKLEDSAMYFCASSPGLETQYFGPGTRLLVL.

As DNA, the CDR3 is TGTGCCAGCAGCCTGGTCGGGACTAGCGTTCTGAACACCGGGGAGCTGTTTTTT. Translated, it gives CASSLVGTSVLNTGELFF. This rearrangement joins TRBV5-6 to TRBJ2-2, with 10 nucleotides matching TRBD2. Germline lookup yields CDR1 SGHDT and CDR2 YYEEEE. Trimming at V came to 4 bases and at J to 1 base, leaving 10 bases not matched to a gene. The CDR3 covers 18 residues.

This clonotype was observed at least ten times. The genes are TRBV5-1 and TRBJ2-1; 7 positions agree with TRBD2. Germline loops: CDR1 SGHRS, CDR2 YFSETQ. V was pared by 1 base and J by 6 bases, with 16 bases of the junction left unmatched. This CDR3 spans 18 amino acids. The CDR3 bases are TGCGCCAGCAGCTTGCGGGCAGGTGGGGCTAGCGGACGCAATGAGCAGTTCTTC. This gives the protein CASSLRAGGASGRNEQFF.

This clonotype showed up many times. Written as DNA, the CDR3 is TGTGCCAGCAGCCAAGGGACCGTCGAGCAGTACTTC. Its translation is CASSQGTVEQYF. The chain carries TRBV14 and TRBJ2-7; no reliable D call. The V end lost 1 base, the J end lost 6 bases, and 7 bases lay between the germline ends. CDR3 size: 12 residues. Germline V gene sequence: CDR1 SGHDN, CDR2 FVKESK. The variable domain in full, completed from reference TRBV14 and TRBJ2-7, reads EAGVTQFPSHSVIEKGQTVTLRCDPISGHDNLYWYRRVMGKEIKFLLHFVKESKQDESGMPNNRFLAERTGGTYSTLKVQPAELEDSGVYFCASSQGTVEQYFGPGTRLTVT.